This T cell receptor (beta chain) was profiled in a study of OX40 agonist ivuxolimab in advanced cancers. Whole-study context: Participants, 75% to 90% male, averaged roughly 60 years of age, ranging from roughly 20 to 80. Prior therapy, whether anti-PD-1, anti-PD-L1 or anti-CTLA-4, was allowed, and approximately 37% had some. Overall study results and limits: Antigen targets of the expanded peripheral T cells went undetermined.

From germline, CDR1 is KGHSH and CDR2 LQKENI. Trimming pared 2 bases from V and 4 bases from J, leaving 6 bases between. This CDR3 has 13 residues. Blood specimens came from baseline, cycle 4 day 1, and cycle 7 day 1. Of note for this clone: Its antigen is unknown.

The protocol was immunoSEQ multiplex PCR, while the TCRdb copy is restricted to in-frame clones and leaves out a portion. The sample consists of about 68,000 clones, 91% of them appearing once. The clonotype originates from an adult with an advanced solid tumor such as melanoma, head and neck, liver or kidney cancer. J is TRBJ1-5 and V is TRBV18; D is unresolved. Sequences were derived from CD4+ or CD8+ T cells sorted from blood, sampled in a trial of the OX40 agonist ivuxolimab. The DNA for the CDR3 is TGTGCCAGCTCACCAACGCGGAATCAGCCCCAGCATTTT. It specifies CASSPTRNQPQHF.